The 23 T cell receptor beta chains reported below all come from one sample, sequenced in a study of radiotherapy plus CTLA-4 blockade in lung cancer listed by TCRdb under 2018. The receptor library was made with the immunoSEQ multiplex PCR assay. Entries here come from immuneACCESS through TCRdb and include only in-frame sequences with V and J called. Some clones fail to appear in such tables; in the studies checked, an unresolved V gene covers under half of the shortfall, and the cause of the remainder is unknown. In this sample the table shows roughly 76,000 clones, roughly 69% of which occur a single time. The ten largest clones add up to roughly 9.8% of the sample. The material was peripheral blood, obtained from a patient treated with radiotherapy plus ipilimumab. The source of these receptors is a human donor with non-small cell lung cancer whose response to radiotherapy plus ipilimumab could not be evaluated.

In its sample, this clone was seen a few times. The chain has TRBV19 and TRBJ2-7, with 9 bases aligning to TRBD1. V was clipped by 6 bases and J by 8 bases; unmatched bases: 17. This CDR3 contains 16 residues. Germline loops: CDR1 LNHDA, CDR2 SQIVND (reference sequence). The CDR3 nucleotides read TGTGCCAGTAGCCCTTGGACAGGGGCCTCTTCTACGAAGCAGTACTTC. This codes for CASSPWTGASSTKQYF. Drawing the rest from reference TRBV19 and TRBJ2-7, the complete variable domain is DGGITQSPKYLFRKEGQNVTLSCEQNLNHDAMYWYRQDPGQGLRLIYYSQIVNDFQKGDIAEGYSVSREKKESFPLTVTSAQKNPTAFYLCASSPWTGASSTKQYFGPGTRLTVT.

This chain connects TRBV6-1 to TRBJ1-5; TRBD1 matches 7 bases. Germline trimming cut 6 bases from V and 1 base from J; bases unmatched to any gene: 6. The CDR3 spans 15 residues. The germline V gene has CDR1 MNHNS and CDR2 SASEGT. The CDR3 sequence: CASRPRGPSNQPQHF. CDR3 sequence (DNA): TGTGCCAGCAGGCCGAGGGGGCCAAGCAATCAGCCCCAGCATTTT.

By proportion, this clone is medium-sized. The chain links TRBV2 to TRBJ1-1; no clear D. The CDR3 has 10 residues. Per germline, CDR1 SNHLY and CDR2 FYNNEI. V gave up 6 bases and J gave up 4 bases, with 3 bases separating them. The CDR3 loop reads CASSLTEAFF. DNA for the CDR3: TGTGCCAGCAGCCTCACTGAAGCTTTCTTT.

The chain is built from TRBV19 and TRBJ1-1; D gene unclear. Germline CDR1 LNHDA, CDR2 SQIVND (reference sequence). Trimming took 3 bases from V and 5 from J, leaving 7 bases between them. The CDR3 covers 12 residues. The CDR3 protein is CASSMGGTEAFF. CDR3 nucleotides: TGTGCCAGTAGTATGGGAGGGACTGAAGCTTTCTTT.

The rearrangement links TRBV19 to TRBJ1-4; TRBD1 agrees at 8 bases. The CDR3 is made up of 16 amino acids. Germline lookup yields CDR1 LNHDA and CDR2 SQIVND (reference sequence). V lost 6 bases to trimming and J lost 8 bases; unmatched junction nucleotides: 14. CDR3 DNA sequence: TGTGCCAGTAGCCTAACAGTCCAGGGGGCGGAAGAAAAACTGTTTTTT. Protein product: CASSLTVQGAEEKLFF.

CDR3 region: CASSEFLGAVVHEQFF. The CDR3 region has the DNA TGTGCCAGCAGTGAATTTCTGGGGGCCGTTGTCCATGAGCAGTTCTTC. The chain links TRBV6-1 to TRBJ2-1, with a tentative D call TRBD1 (6 bases). Looked up from germline, CDR1 is MNHNS and CDR2 is SASEGT. The CDR3 is 16 amino acids. V was trimmed by 2 bases and J by 8 bases, leaving 19 bases between them.

The chain employs TRBV7-8 and TRBJ2-7; tentatively, D is TRBD2 (7 bases). V dropped 1 base and J dropped 5 bases, with 21 bases sitting between them. Germline loops: CDR1 SGHVS, CDR2 FQNEAQ. This CDR3 has 17 amino acids. CDR3 amino acids: CASSLGGAGAQIHEQYF. CDR3 DNA: TGTGCCAGCAGCTTAGGAGGGGCGGGGGCGCAGATCCACGAGCAGTACTTC.

The rearrangement joins TRBV30 to TRBJ2-5; tentative D call: TRBD2 (7 bases). Deletions cut 8 bases from V and 5 bases from J, with 15 bases between. Germline V gene lookup returns CDR1 GTSNPN and CDR2 SVGIG (reference sequence). The length of the CDR3 is 12 residues. CDR3 DNA sequence: TGTGCCAAAGGAGGGGGAGGGGAGACCCAGTACTTC. Translated: CAKGGGGETQYF.

V is TRBV30 and J is TRBJ2-2, with TRBD1 identical over 10 bases. J gave up 9 bases and V 2 bases, and 6 bases lay outside the gene matches. In germline, CDR1 is GTSNPN, CDR2 SVGIG (reference sequence). This CDR3 spans 14 amino acids. CDR3 bases: TGTGCCTGGAGTCGGGGGACAGGGGATCGGGAGCTGTTTTTT. This sequence encodes CAWSRGTGDRELFF.

This chain links TRBV2 with TRBJ2-1; possibly TRBD2 for D (5 bases). The germline V gene has CDR1 SNHLY and CDR2 FYNNEI. The CDR3 length is 15 residues. V was shortened by 4 bases and J by 0 bases, with 10 bases between the two germline ends. The CDR3 here is CASSGRALSYNEQFF. The CDR3 bases are TGTGCCAGCAGTGGGCGGGCCCTCTCCTACAATGAGCAGTTCTTC. Full variable domain (rest looked up from reference TRBV2 and TRBJ2-1): EPEVTQTPSHQVTQMGQEVILRCVPISNHLYFYWYRQILGQKVEFLVSFYNNEISEKSEIFDDQFSVERPDGSNFTLKIRSTKLEDSAMYFCASSGRALSYNEQFFGPGTRLTVL.

The chain couples TRBV5-4 to TRBJ2-7, with no clear D. The germline CDR1 and CDR2 sequences are SGHNT and YYREEE (reference sequence). The germline V and J ends were trimmed by 0 bases and 0 bases, with 4 bases remaining between them. This CDR3 is built from 13 residues. CDR3 coding DNA: TGTGCCAGCAGCTTGGGTAACTCCTACGAGCAGTACTTC. Translation: CASSLGNSYEQYF.

V gene TRBV7-2 combines with J gene TRBJ1-2, with TRBD1 matching 9 bases. Trimming removed 5 bases from V and 8 bases from J; junction bases left unmatched: 18. CDR1 and CDR2 from the germline V gene are SGHTA and FQGNSA. This CDR3 is 17 amino acids long. CDR3 DNA sequence: TGTGCCAGCAGCCCAGGAGTAGGGACAGGGATGGGAGTGGGCTACACCTTC. This sequence encodes CASSPGVGTGMGVGYTF.

The genes are TRBV4-1 and TRBJ2-4; a weak D match, TRBD2 (7 bases). Looked up from germline, CDR1 is MGHRA and CDR2 is YSYEKL. V was trimmed by 4 bases and J by 1 base, leaving 14 bases between them. CDR3 length: 16 amino acids. The CDR3: CASSLAGGLAKNIQYF. Written as DNA, the CDR3 is TGCGCCAGCAGCCTCGCCGGGGGGCTCGCCAAAAACATTCAGTACTTC.

This chain connects TRBV11-2 to TRBJ2-3, with unresolved D. V was clipped by 5 bases and J by 7 bases, with 7 bases between them. The CDR3 has 11 amino acids. Germline V lookup: CDR1 SGHAT, CDR2 FQNNGV. The CDR3 DNA reads TGTGCCAGCAGCCTAACCAATACGCAGTATTTT. It is translated as CASSLTNTQYF.

The chain combines TRBV9 with TRBJ1-1, with D possibly TRBD1 on 6 matching bases. The germline V gene encodes CDR1 SGDLS and CDR2 YYNGEE. This CDR3 spans 14 amino acids. V was clipped by 4 bases and J by 3 bases, with 13 bases between them. CDR3 residues: CASSRRGGDTEAFF. DNA for the CDR3: TGTGCCAGCAGCCGCCGAGGGGGAGACACTGAAGCTTTCTTT.

This rearrangement joins TRBV5-1 to TRBJ1-2; 9 bases match TRBD1. This CDR3 is 13 amino acids long. V lost 2 bases, J lost 7 bases, and 3 bases stayed unmatched. The germline V gene encodes CDR1 SGHRS and CDR2 YFSETQ. The CDR3 reads CASSLGTGSGYTF. In nucleotides, the CDR3 is TGCGCCAGCAGCTTAGGGACAGGGAGTGGCTACACCTTC.

This chain joins TRBV2 and TRBJ1-6; 7 nucleotides align to TRBD1. From germline, CDR1 is SNHLY and CDR2 FYNNEI. J gave up 5 bases and V 3 bases, and 1 base lay outside the gene matches. This CDR3 spans 14 amino acids. CDR3 coding DNA: TGTGCCAGCAGTGACAGGGGGGATAATTCACCCCTCCACTTT. This sequence encodes CASSDRGDNSPLHF.

The J gene is TRBJ2-7, the V gene TRBV7-9; 10 nucleotides agree with TRBD1. Germline CDR1 reads SEHNR; CDR2 reads FQNEAQ (reference sequence). The CDR3 consists of 14 residues. The J segment lost 7 bases and the V segment lost 5 bases, leaving 8 bases of the junction unmatched. CDR3 DNA sequence: TGTGCCAGCAGCCCGGGACAGGGGCCCTGGGAGCAGTACTTC. Its protein product is CASSPGQGPWEQYF.

The sample holds many counts of this clone. This chain links TRBV19 with TRBJ2-1, with TRBD2 identical over 8 bases. After removal of 7 bases from V and 3 bases from J, the junction contained 2 bases not matched to a gene. The germline CDR1 and CDR2 sequences are LNHDA and SQIVND (reference sequence). CDR3 length equals 13 residues. The CDR3 loop is CASKGTSYNEQFF. The CDR3 DNA reads TGTGCCAGTAAGGGGACTAGCTACAATGAGCAGTTCTTC. The whole variable domain, remainder taken from reference TRBV19 and TRBJ2-1, is DGGITQSPKYLFRKEGQNVTLSCEQNLNHDAMYWYRQDPGQGLRLIYYSQIVNDFQKGDIAEGYSVSREKKESFPLTVTSAQKNPTAFYLCASKGTSYNEQFFGPGTRLTVL.

The rearrangement joins TRBV5-1 to TRBJ1-1, with D possibly TRBD1 on 6 matching bases. Trimming left V 1 base short and J 3 bases short, with 10 bases between. Germline V lookup: CDR1 SGHRS, CDR2 YFSETQ. This CDR3 comprises 14 residues. CDR3 region: CASSLQTGYTEAFF. As DNA, the CDR3 is TGCGCCAGCAGCTTGCAAACAGGGTACACTGAAGCTTTCTTT.

V and J are TRBV2 and TRBJ2-1; 14 bases line up with TRBD2. The CDR3 extends over 13 amino acids. J gave up 14 bases and V 7 bases, and 7 bases lay outside the gene matches. Germline V gene sequence: CDR1 SNHLY, CDR2 FYNNEI. CDR3: CASTGTSGGKEFF. CDR3 DNA: TGTGCCAGCACCGGGACTAGCGGGGGTAAGGAGTTCTTC.

This clone was counted a single time. The chain links TRBV7-8 to TRBJ1-2, with 7 nucleotides matching TRBD1. Germline V gene data show CDR1 as SGHVS and CDR2 as FQNEAQ. The CDR3 is 12 residues long. V lost 4 bases and J lost 6; bases outside the gene matches: 2. CDR3 residues: CASSSTGNGYTF. The CDR3, as DNA: TGTGCCAGCAGCTCGACAGGGAATGGCTACACCTTC.

The rearrangement joins TRBV5-1 to TRBJ2-3; 8 nucleotides agree with TRBD1. Germline CDR1 and CDR2: SGHRS and YFSETQ. This CDR3 has 14 amino acids. V dropped 7 bases and J dropped 5; count of bases not matched to a gene: 9. The CDR3 loop is CASGQGALGDTQYF. CDR3 DNA: TGCGCCAGCGGCCAGGGGGCGTTGGGAGATACGCAGTATTTT.